This TCR beta chain originates from a study of cytomegalovirus exposure and HLA in healthy donors (dated by TCRdb to about 2017). Some background on the complete study: According to an earlier analysis of 550 to 750 of the donors, about 179 million T cells yielded 90 million to 130 million unique TCR beta sequences and 250 to 350 Gb of sequence data. Roughly 290 gigabases of sequencing data and around 85 million unique TCR sequences made up an early release that covered over 550 HLA-typed donors. Of the approximately 370 genotyped donors, less than 85% were placed in the genetic ancestry cluster associated with self-reported Caucasian donors. The study aimed to test whether signatures of past pathogen exposure could be identified by cataloging public T cell receptors. Using immunosequencing, the study profiled T cell repertoires from 500 to 800 subjects and related those repertoires to cytomegalovirus serostatus. A separate validation cohort of about 110 different subjects was used in addition to the approximately 640-subject first cohort. High-throughput TCR immunosequencing, statistical association of individual TCRs with disease status, and machine learning were combined to predict cytomegalovirus infection status. In a later analysis, previously published TCR beta repertoires from 666 donors were re-analyzed and high-resolution HLA genotyping was added so that TCR occurrence patterns could be studied. Rather than drawing on any new phenotypic data, the later analysis identified candidate immune exposures from TCR beta sequences and the way those sequences occurred across donors. In an earlier analysis of 587 of the donors, high-throughput TCR beta sequencing was used to judge whether each TCR beta V gene segment behaved as functional or pseudogenic. Donor age, sex, ethnicity and CMV serostatus were compiled together with the repertoire data. A later genetic analysis took genome-wide SNP genotypes for about 65% of the roughly 670 donors and used that subset as a discovery cohort. All discovery cohort repertoires had been generated on a single sequencing platform. HLA typing covered class I and class II loci at four-digit resolution. Typing coverage varied by locus: roughly 629-630 donors for A, B, C, DRB1 and DQB1; more than 500 for DQA1; approximately 570 for DPA1; 450 to 480 for DPB1. About 5 DR-DQ haplotypes were handled as single units for association and clustering, since linkage in the cohort was strong. Among roughly 400 genotyped donors of the cohort, an average of around 250,000 unique TCR beta nucleotide sequences was sequenced per donor, of which 15% to 20% were non-productive. Broad study findings and their caveats: A total of fewer than 200 TCR beta chains were listed by the study as associated with cytomegalovirus. According to a later analysis, most CMV-associated TCR beta chains appeared to be HLA-restricted, and the HLA associations seemed to be driven largely by CMV exposure. HLA typing was unavailable for some donors at each locus, so association tests used only the typed subset. The authors suggested that the approach could potentially be extended to other disease states and immunological phenotypes. According to a later analysis, parvovirus B19, influenza, CMV and Epstein-Barr virus appeared linked to several top co-occurrence clusters. A later genetic analysis associated a missense DCLRE1C variant with V-gene and J-gene trimming of TCR beta chains, and an independent cohort replicated the association. For the cohort, immune exposure information was limited to CMV serostatus. A cluster of highly shared sequence variants was judged likely to be a technical artifact of the sequencing pipeline. Compared with the roughly 710-donor mean, donors in an Asian-associated ancestry cluster had fewer N-insertions in productive TCRs, according to a later genetic analysis. Presence/absence analyses assumed roughly uniform sequencing depth across donors, an assumption that may not hold. Compared with equally common non-associated chains, HLA-associated TCR beta chains in a later analysis were more clonally expanded and had lower generation probabilities. In an earlier analysis of around 600 of the donors, most TCR beta V segments were observed in productive rearrangements about 90% or about 30% of the time, broadly matching IMGT annotations. In a later analysis, 16,951 TCR beta sequences were associated with specific HLA alleles at a false discovery rate of 0.05. A further reported finding was that TCR beta sequences accurately predicted the HLA-A and HLA-B alleles for most subjects in the first cohort. Most TCR sequences were observed very rarely across donors, whereas some public TCRs were present in many individuals. This cohort had only TCR beta chains sequenced, and the lack of alpha or paired-chain data limited which features could be detected. According to a later analysis, TCR association rates differed among HLA loci, with DRB1 alleles showing the most associated TCRs and HLA-C alleles showing the fewest. Strong co-occurrence of HLA alleles, especially DR and DQ, made assigning TCR associations to individual alleles difficult. The 87-base-pair reads could not distinguish some IMGT-functional V segments, including TRBV6-2 and TRBV6-3, so those segments were excluded. Three of the identified cytomegalovirus-associated TCR beta chains were confirmed in vitro to be specific for cytomegalovirus antigens. The classifier was reported to diagnose cytomegalovirus status with high specificity and sensitivity in both the original and validation cohorts. Correlated functional status among segregating V segments might reflect linkage disequilibrium, but an unknown experimental factor could not be ruled out. About 17 rarely observed V segments, including chromosome 9 orphons, were excluded from the earlier analysis of a few hundred of the donors because counts were too low.

The germline V gene (reference sequence) gives CDR1 as MNHEY and CDR2 as SMNVEV. Ends trimmed: V by 4 bases, J by 8 bases; bases unmatched to a gene: 5. From the cysteine through the phenylalanine, the CDR3 covers 13 amino acids. Only the CDR3 DNA is retained, 39 bases long and in frame from the first base. Library construction relied on the immunoSEQ multiplex PCR assay. For the multiplex PCR, a mixture combining 60 forward primers for TCR Vbeta segments and 13 reverse primers for TCR Jbeta segments was used. The CDR3 region of rearranged TCR beta genes was amplified from genomic DNA with a multiplex PCR assay. The amplified TCR beta libraries were sequenced on the Illumina HiSeq System as 87-base-pair reads. In the authors' own workflow: A later analysis counted tens of millions of unique TCR beta chains across the 670 or so repertoires, and some 11 million of these chains were shared by at least two donors. Raw reads were error-corrected and collapsed into unique sequences by a nearest-neighbor algorithm in which closely related sequences were merged to remove PCR and sequencing errors. Alignment of CDR3 sequences to IMGT reference sequences was used to assign V, D and J gene segments. For a sequence to be retained, at least a six-nucleotide match to both a V gene segment and a J gene segment was required. A rearrangement was called productive if the CDR3 had no stop codons and remained in frame with V and J, and every other rearrangement was called non-productive. CDR3 was defined according to IMGT convention as the region running from the second conserved V-encoded cysteine to the conserved J-encoded phenylalanine. Sequences without an unambiguous match to a single V gene segment were excluded from the earlier analysis of approximately 600 of the donors. An earlier analysis of just under 600 of the donors called V segments functional above 56.7% productive rearrangements and segregating when the between-donor standard deviation exceeded 5%. A statistical classification framework was built to diagnose cytomegalovirus status from the catalog of TCR beta chain sequences. In a later analysis, V and J genes were assigned by comparing TCR nucleotide sequences against IMGT/GENE-DB human TR gene sequences. Using the TCRdist pipeline, a later analysis assigned CDR3 sequences along with most-parsimonious VDJ recombination scenarios. In a later analysis, each TCR beta chain was defined by its CDR3 amino acid sequence together with its V-gene family, and reads lacking a unique V-gene family were excluded. In a later analysis, a few hundred highly shared, low-generation-probability nucleotide sequences were removed to address suspected cross-contamination and a sequencing artifact. A later analysis calculated a clonal expansion index for each public chain from normalized within-repertoire ranks of inferred template counts. Generation probabilities in a later analysis came from a VDJ recombination model fitted to out-of-frame rearrangements, and those results were checked against IGoR. Hypergeometric tests were used in a later analysis to score TCR-TCR, TCR-HLA and TCR-CMV co-occurrence, with a repertoire-size bias correction applied to the TCR pairs. In a later analysis, false discovery rates were estimated by permuting HLA or CMV assignments 20 times. In a later analysis, co-occurring TCRs were grouped using DBSCAN, and TCRdist sequence similarity was added for clustering within HLA-allele-positive subsets. Co-occurrence clustering excluded repertoires with fewer than 30,000 or more than 120,000 public chains, plus five with anomalous nucleotide sharing. TCRdb's version of the immuneACCESS table is confined to in-frame rearrangements and falls short of the full clone set. An unresolved V gene accounts for under half of the shortfall where checked; the remainder is of unknown origin. D and trimming come from the DNA, and the V and J calls and clone size come from that table. Here the sample has approximately 150,000 clones; 80% occur a single time. Around 4.4% of the sample rests with the top ten.

In total, around 600 healthy bone marrow donors made up the cohort. Cohort members were all nominally healthy when sampled, although unrecorded immune exposures were likely present. The donor tested CMV seronegative, placing the donor among the roughly 350 seronegative members of the cohort. Each donor provided a peripheral blood sample, and peripheral blood mononuclear cells were used for TCR beta sequencing. Genomic DNA extraction from the blood cell samples was performed with the Qiagen DNeasy Blood Extraction Kit. Turning to this clone: Its antigen is currently not known. No clone much larger than this one lies a single base away; base qualities are absent.

Recombination connected TRBV27 to TRBJ1-2; TRBD1 matches 9 bases in the middle. The sequenced material came from PBMCs. The TCR sequence derives from a man aged 35 to 55 in good health and CMV-seronegative. The CDR3 has the sequence CASSWGTGNGYTF. The nucleotide sequence is given as TGTGCCAGCAGTTGGGGGACAGGGAACGGCTACACCTTC.